The T cell receptor (beta chain) under discussion was sequenced for a study of control samples from healthy donors and cancer patients. The CDR3 length is 16 residues. The V gene's germline CDR1 is GTSNPN and CDR2 SVGIG (reference sequence). V was clipped by 0 bases and J by 0 bases, with 12 bases between them. This clone was observed a few times. Profiled with immunoSEQ multiplex PCR; TCRdb holds only in-frame clones, not every one. The repertoire holds tens of thousands of clones, with approximately 86% as singletons. The sample was blood. The clonotype was recovered from a man between 60 and 70 years old in good health. The rearrangement joins TRBV30 to TRBJ2-4; D is unclear. CDR3: CAWSVYPQLAKNIQYF. The CDR3 coding sequence is TGTGCCTGGAGTGTATATCCCCAGCTAGCCAAAAACATTCAGTACTTC.